The subject of this entry is one T cell receptor (beta chain). This entry belongs to a study of human T cells and chemical hapten exposure. TCRdb processed the RACE reads anew with MiXCR; each CDR3 protein has one entry. The sample records 300,000 to 450,000 distinct CDR3 sequences, around 5% being singletons. V lost 4 bases and J lost 1; bases outside the gene matches: 4. Germline V CDR1 and CDR2: SGHRS, YFSETQ. The CDR3 is made up of 14 amino acids. Time point denoted: patch test 1, 2 weeks after DPC sensitization. Regarding treatment: therapeutic diphenylcyclopropenone sensitization with weekly scalp DPC.

The TCR originated in a woman in her fifties or sixties with alopecia areata. Some clones in this sample may be carry-over from other donors' samples. This rearrangement joins TRBV5-1 to TRBJ2-7; 8 bases are a match to TRBD1. Sequencing was performed on whole blood, taken in connection with sensitization to the hapten diphenylcyclopropenone (DPC). The CDR3 region has the DNA TGCGCCAGCAGCGAGGACAGGGCTTCCTACGAGCAGTACTTC. Translating gives CASSEDRASYEQYF.